Following are 9 T cell receptor beta chains from one sample sequenced in a study of T cell responses to AZD1222 COVID-19 vaccine. Assay: immunoSEQ multiplex PCR; the TCRdb copy retains only in-frame clones and omits some. Among 99,000 or so clones listed, roughly 80% were seen once. Sequences were derived from peripheral blood, sampled on day 0 of AZD1222 vaccination. These receptors originate from an adult in good health.

This clone was observed a handful of times. The V and J genes are TRBV5-1 and TRBJ2-3; D assignment may be TRBD1 or TRBD2 (6 bases each). This CDR3 region has 15 residues. Germline V gene data show CDR1 as SGHRS and CDR2 as YFSETQ. Trimming stripped 1 base from V and 2 bases from J, with 11 bases between. The CDR3 protein is CASSLRGTHTDTQYF. The CDR3 coding sequence is TGCGCCAGCAGCTTGCGGGGGACACACACAGATACGCAGTATTTT.

The gene calls are TRBV29-1 and TRBJ1-1; no clear D gene. Germline loops: CDR1 SQVTM, CDR2 ANQGSEA. V was shortened by 5 bases and J by 6 bases, with 16 bases between the two germline ends. The CDR3 has 13 residues. The CDR3 here is CSVSDFNPAEAFF. CDR3 DNA: TGCAGCGTTTCGGACTTTAATCCCGCTGAAGCTTTCTTT.

CDR3 region: CASSLSGGTYEQYF. For the CDR3, the DNA is TGTGCCAGCAGCTTGAGTGGGGGAACCTACGAGCAGTACTTC. The chain combines TRBV5-5 with TRBJ2-7, with D perhaps assigned TRBD1 or TRBD2 (5 bases each). Trimming removed 1 base at V and 2 bases at J, with 10 bases between. CDR1 and CDR2 (germline): SGHKS, YYEKEE (reference sequence). The CDR3 consists of 14 residues.

The CDR3 sequence is CASSPRVFQGEDGYTF. Written as DNA, the CDR3 is TGTGCCAGTAGTCCCCGGGTATTTCAGGGGGAGGATGGCTACACCTTC. This chain connects TRBV19 to TRBJ1-2, with TRBD1 matching 7 bases. After removal of 5 bases from V and 6 bases from J, the junction contained 15 bases not matched to a gene. The CDR3 contains 16 residues. Germline V gives CDR1 LNHDA, CDR2 SQIVND (reference sequence).

This chain connects TRBV9 to TRBJ1-6, with TRBD1 matching over 7 bases. This CDR3 comprises 13 residues. Germline CDR1 is SGDLS and CDR2 is YYNGEE. The ends lost 4 bases at V and 12 bases at J; junction bases unmatched: 7. In DNA form, the CDR3 reads TGTGCCAGCAGCCGAATGACAGGGAGACCCCTCCACTTT. The encoded protein is CASSRMTGRPLHF.

This clone has more than one count but fewer than ten. The rearrangement links TRBV7-6 to TRBJ1-1; 7 bases map to TRBD1. The J segment lost 1 base and the V segment lost 2 bases, leaving 4 bases of the junction unmatched. The CDR3 totals 15 residues. Germline CDR1 is SGHVS and CDR2 is FNYEAQ. CDR3 region: CASSLYPGGNTEAFF. The DNA of the CDR3 is TGTGCCAGCAGCTTATATCCAGGGGGGAACACTGAAGCTTTCTTT.

This clone is a singleton in its sample. The CDR3 region has the DNA TGTGCCAGCAGCCGTCAGGGGTCAGACAATGAGCAGTTCTTC. Translating it yields CASSRQGSDNEQFF. The chain carries TRBV7-3 and TRBJ2-1, with TRBD1 as a possible D gene (6 bases). The V and J ends lost 5 bases and 5 bases respectively, with 13 bases between them. Germline V lookup: CDR1 SGHTA, CDR2 FQGTGA. The CDR3 runs 14 residues. Full variable domain (rest looked up from reference TRBV7-3 and TRBJ2-1): GAGVSQTPSNKVTEKGKYVELRCDPISGHTALYWYRQSLGQGPEFLIYFQGTGAADDSGLPNDRFFAVRPEGSVSTLKIQRTERGDSAVYLCASSRQGSDNEQFFGPGTRLTVL.

This clone was seen once. This chain links TRBV7-3 with TRBJ1-2; TRBD1 matches 7 bases. CDR3 length equals 13 residues. J was trimmed by 8 bases and V by 5 bases; bases with no gene match: 8. Germline V gene lookup returns CDR1 SGHTA and CDR2 FQGTGA. The CDR3 sequence is CASSPTGSGGYTF. The CDR3 region has the DNA TGTGCCAGCAGCCCGACAGGGTCGGGCGGCTACACCTTC.

This clone was observed a single time. The rearrangement links TRBV5-1 to TRBJ2-5; D is tentatively TRBD1 or TRBD2 (6 bases each). Germline V lookup: CDR1 SGHRS, CDR2 YFSETQ. This CDR3 contains 14 residues. V dropped 0 bases and J dropped 2 bases, with 8 bases sitting between them. CDR3 loop: CASSLGRGQETQYF. CDR3 nucleotide sequence: TGCGCCAGCAGCTTGGGGAGGGGGCAAGAGACCCAGTACTTC.